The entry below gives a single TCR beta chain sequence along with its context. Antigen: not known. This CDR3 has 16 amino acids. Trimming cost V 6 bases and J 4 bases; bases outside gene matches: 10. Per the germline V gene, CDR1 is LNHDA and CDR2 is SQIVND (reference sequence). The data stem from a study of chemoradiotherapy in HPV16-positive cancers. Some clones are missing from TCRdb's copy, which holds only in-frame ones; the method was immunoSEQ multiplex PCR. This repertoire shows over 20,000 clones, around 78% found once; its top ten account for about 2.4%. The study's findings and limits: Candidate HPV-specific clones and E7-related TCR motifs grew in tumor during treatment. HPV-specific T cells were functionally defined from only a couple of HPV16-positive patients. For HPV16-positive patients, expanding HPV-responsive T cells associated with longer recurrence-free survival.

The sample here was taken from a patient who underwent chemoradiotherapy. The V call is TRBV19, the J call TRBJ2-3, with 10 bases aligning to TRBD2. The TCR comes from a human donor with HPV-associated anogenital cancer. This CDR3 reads CASRGKREGPADTQYF. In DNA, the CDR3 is TGTGCCAGTAGGGGGAAGCGGGAGGGCCCGGCAGATACGCAGTATTTT.